What follows describes a single TCR beta chain. Antigen: not known. The sample belongs to a study of blood T cells in healthy people across ages. Study-wide results and limits: Higher diversity, along with more naive CD4+ cells, distinguished long-lived donors from aged donors.

The authors ran a second PCR of roughly 7 to 11 cycles using a sample-barcoded 5' primer and a J-beta primer mix. TCRdb ran MiXCR on the 5' RACE reads and lists one entry per CDR3 protein. The sample contains about 970,000 distinct CDR3 sequences, roughly 50% of which appear only once. CDR3 length equals 14 residues. Germline-derived CDR1 and CDR2 are MNHNY and SVGAGI (reference sequence). With V trimmed by 9 bases and J by 6 bases, 12 bases remained unmatched. The sample comprised blood. The chain couples TRBV6-6 to TRBJ1-2; TRBD1 agrees at 8 bases. This TCR derives from a woman in her sixties or seventies in good health. The CDR3 DNA sequence: TGTGCCAGTCTGACAGGGGATTGGTTGCATGGCTACACCTTC. Translation gives CASLTGDWLHGYTF.